The 18 T cell receptor beta chains below all came from one sample that was sequenced in a study of blood T cell repertoires in COVID-19. The assay was immunoSEQ multiplex PCR, and TCRdb's table has in-frame clones only and misses some. Of 90,000 to 100,000 clones in the sample, 70% to 85% are singletons; the top ten hold 8.5% to 12%. Material: peripheral blood. All receptors derive from a man between 65 and 79 years old with acute or convalescent COVID-19.

The chain uses TRBV11-2 and TRBJ1-6; tentatively, D is TRBD1 (6 bases). CDR3 length equals 16 residues. V was clipped by 5 bases and J by 9 bases, with 20 bases between them. In germline, CDR1 is SGHAT, CDR2 FQNNGV. DNA of the CDR3: TGTGCCAGCAGCAAGGGGAACAGGGCGGCTAGTTCACCCCTCCACTTT. Translating gives CASSKGNRAASSPLHF.

The rearrangement uses TRBV19 and TRBJ2-7; 9 nucleotides align to TRBD1. V was clipped by 4 bases and J by 4 bases; unmatched bases: 8. The length of the CDR3 is 15 residues. CDR1 is LNHDA and CDR2 is SQIVND in the germline V gene (reference sequence). CDR3 in amino acids: CASSNRQGVAYEQYF. CDR3 nucleotide sequence: TGTGCCAGTAGTAATCGACAGGGGGTCGCTTACGAGCAGTACTTC.

The gene calls are TRBV5-4 and TRBJ2-1; D may be TRBD2 (6 bases). This CDR3 contains 14 residues. The germline V gene has CDR1 SGHNT and CDR2 YYREEE (reference sequence). V was clipped by 0 bases and J by 2 bases, with 6 bases between them. CDR3: CASSLGLAYNEQFF. CDR3 DNA sequence: TGTGCCAGCAGCTTGGGACTAGCCTACAATGAGCAGTTCTTC.

Notes on this clone: Sequence at one end of the junction differs from germline and may be a read error. The chain couples TRBV28 to TRBJ2-7, with TRBD1 as a possible D gene (5 bases). Looked up from germline, CDR1 is MDHEN and CDR2 is SYDVKM. The CDR3 is 13 amino acids. In DNA, the CDR3 is TGTGCCAGCAGTTCCTCCGCAGGGTATCATCGGCTCTTC. It is translated as CASSSSAGYHRLF.

The gene calls are TRBV5-4 and TRBJ2-1; D may be TRBD2 (5 bases). The CDR3 spans 14 residues. Trimming took off 2 bases at V and 10 bases at J, with 16 bases between the two ends. Germline V gene lookup returns CDR1 SGHNT and CDR2 YYREEE (reference sequence). The CDR3 nucleotides are TGTGCCAGCAGCTTTAGACTAACCGCGAGGGAGCAGTTCTTC. The encoded protein is CASSFRLTAREQFF.

This rearrangement joins TRBV19 to TRBJ1-1, with TRBD1 matching 8 bases. The CDR3 consists of 13 residues. Germline-derived CDR1 and CDR2 are LNHDA and SQIVND (reference sequence). The trim removed 5 bases at V and 11 bases at J, leaving 10 bases unmatched. The CDR3 sequence is CASSAQGVGVAFF. The CDR3 DNA is TGTGCCAGTAGTGCACAGGGGGTTGGTGTCGCTTTCTTT.

On this clone: Other DNA sequences from this sample encode an identical CDR3 as well. The chain combines TRBV19 with TRBJ2-2; 7 positions agree with TRBD2. V was pared by 3 bases and J by 4 bases, with 2 bases of the junction left unmatched. Germline CDR1 and CDR2: LNHDA and SQIVND (reference sequence). The CDR3 sequence is 14 residues long. The CDR3 sequence is CASSIRGGTGELFF. CDR3 nucleotide sequence: TGTGCCAGTAGTATTCGCGGGGGCACCGGGGAGCTGTTTTTT.

This rearrangement joins TRBV12-3 or TRBV12-4 to TRBJ1-1; D is uncertain. The CDR3 consists of 13 residues. V gave up 6 bases and J gave up 7 bases, with 15 bases separating them. DNA of the CDR3: TGTGCCAGCAGGCCAGGTTCCGTTATTGAAGCTTTCTTT. This gives the protein CASRPGSVIEAFF.

The chain is built from TRBV28 and TRBJ1-1; the D is unclear. Germline lookup yields CDR1 MDHEN and CDR2 SYDVKM. The V end lost 8 bases, the J end lost 3 bases, and 19 bases lay between the germline ends. CDR3 length: 15 amino acids. The DNA of the CDR3 is TGTGCCAGCGGCACAATTGGTACGCCGTACACTGAAGCTTTCTTT. Residues: CASGTIGTPYTEAFF. The complete variable domain, with remaining parts taken from reference TRBV28 and TRBJ1-1, reads DVKVTQSSRYLVKRTGEKVFLECVQDMDHENMFWYRQDPGLGLRLIYFSYDVKMKEKGDIPEGYSVSREKKERFSLILESASTNQTSMYLCASGTIGTPYTEAFFGQGTRLTVV.

The V and J genes are TRBV11-2 and TRBJ2-1, with D possibly being TRBD2 (6 bases). V lost 7 bases and J lost 4, with 20 bases in between. Germline lookup yields CDR1 SGHAT and CDR2 FQNNGV. CDR3 length: 16 residues. The CDR3 DNA reads TGTGCCAGCATCTCCCCCGGGACTTTCGCTTACAATGAGCAGTTCTTC. The encoded protein is CASISPGTFAYNEQFF.

CDR3 coding DNA: TGTGCCTGGAGCGGGGGGGTTCGGAACACTGAAGCTTTCTTT. Translated: CAWSGGVRNTEAFF. V usage is TRBV30 and J usage is TRBJ1-1, with D possibly matching TRBD1 (5 bases). This CDR3 region has 14 residues. The V and J ends lost 3 bases and 1 base respectively, with 12 bases between them. Germline lookup yields CDR1 GTSNPN and CDR2 SVGIG (reference sequence).

The rearrangement joins TRBV7-9 to TRBJ1-4, with 7 bases fitting TRBD1. CDR1 is SEHNR and CDR2 is FQNEAQ in the germline V gene (reference sequence). V lost 5 bases to trimming and J lost 3 bases; unmatched junction nucleotides: 3. This CDR3 is built from 14 residues. CDR3 sequence reads: CASSPGTANEKLFF. CDR3 in DNA: TGTGCCAGCAGCCCCGGGACAGCTAATGAAAAACTGTTTTTT.

V is TRBV6-5 and J is TRBJ1-2; 10 bases agree with TRBD1. The CDR3 is 15 residues long. The trim removed 0 bases at V and 8 bases at J, leaving 6 bases unmatched. CDR1 is MNHEY, CDR2 SVGAGI, per germline. CDR3 residues: CASSYSWDRGKGYTF. The CDR3 nucleotides are TGTGCCAGCAGTTACTCGTGGGACAGGGGAAAAGGCTACACCTTC.

This clone has just a few counts. This chain links TRBV5-5 with TRBJ1-4; D perhaps matches TRBD1 (6 bases). V shed 4 bases and J shed 6 bases, with 13 bases lying between them. The CDR3 is 14 residues long. Germline lookup yields CDR1 SGHKS and CDR2 YYEKEE (reference sequence). CDR3: CASSPGQSHEKLFF. The CDR3 DNA reads TGTGCCAGCAGCCCGGGACAAAGCCATGAAAAACTGTTTTTT.

This clone has a single count. The chain carries TRBV11-2 and TRBJ2-7; no clear D. CDR1 and CDR2 (germline): SGHAT, FQNNGV. Trimming cost V 5 bases and J 6 bases, with 17 bases left between them. The CDR3 spans 14 residues. CDR3: CASSKALVAREQYF. The CDR3 region has the DNA TGTGCCAGCAGCAAAGCCCTGGTTGCGCGCGAGCAGTACTTC.

The chain couples TRBV5-1 to TRBJ2-1; maybe TRBD2 (6 bases). The CDR3 runs to 17 residues. V gave up 1 base and J gave up 0 bases, with 14 bases separating them. Per the germline V gene, CDR1 is SGHRS and CDR2 is YFSETQ. Written as DNA, the CDR3 is TGCGCCAGCAGCTTGTTTCTCCTCGGGAGCTCCTACAATGAGCAGTTCTTC. Protein sequence: CASSLFLLGSSYNEQFF. The full variable domain, in which reference TRBV5-1 and TRBJ2-1 provide the parts outside the CDR3, is KAGVTQTPRYLIKTRGQQVTLSCSPISGHRSVSWYQQTPGQGLQFLFEYFSETQRNKGNFPGRFSGRQFSNSRSEMNVSTLELGDSALYLCASSLFLLGSSYNEQFFGPGTRLTVL.

This clone was detected only once. This chain connects TRBV4-3 to TRBJ2-3; 9 bases agree with TRBD1. CDR3 length: 14 residues. The ends lost 3 bases at V and 5 bases at J; junction bases unmatched: 3. Germline V gene lookup returns CDR1 LGHNA and CDR2 YSLEER. The CDR3 nucleotides read TGCGCCAGCAGCCAGGGACAGGGTAAAGATACGCAGTATTTT. As protein: CASSQGQGKDTQYF.

The V call is TRBV12-3 or TRBV12-4, the J call TRBJ2-3, with D possibly TRBD2 on 7 matching bases. V lost 7 bases and J 10 bases, leaving 18 bases between the germline ends. The CDR3 is 13 residues long. The CDR3 DNA sequence: TGTGCCAGCAAAAGGGGGGGGGCCATGGCGCAGTATTTT. This codes for CASKRGGAMAQYF.